The present entry profiles one TCR beta chain with its context. The antigen remains unidentified. Regarding time point: baseline, week 1 (first vaccination visit). The treatment was: pre-vaccination baseline after standard-of-care therapy. This CDR3 is 14 amino acids long. V was clipped by 6 bases and J by 8 bases, with 16 bases between them. Per germline, CDR1 LNHDA and CDR2 SQIVND (reference sequence). This sample is drawn from a study of a mutant IDH1 vaccine in newly diagnosed glioma. General study findings and limits: Pseudoprogression appears to have had no connection to changes in top peripheral T cell clonotypes. In about 94% of patients, immune responses induced by the vaccine occurred.

Measured with immunoSEQ multiplex PCR; TCRdb has only the in-frame clones, and not every one. Found here are around 50,000 clones, roughly 88% of them singletons; the top ten hold about 2.2%. The sequence derives from a man aged 40-49 years with glioma. This sample comprised PBMCs, obtained from a glioma patient treated with radiotherapy, temozolomide or both. This sequence joins TRBV19 and TRBJ2-2; D might be TRBD2 (5 bases). In nucleotides, the CDR3 is TGTGCCAGTAGAACTCCGGACTTGGCGGGGGAGCTGTTTTTT. Translation gives CASRTPDLAGELFF. Looking up the rest from reference TRBV19 and TRBJ2-2 gives the full variable domain: DGGITQSPKYLFRKEGQNVTLSCEQNLNHDAMYWYRQDPGQGLRLIYYSQIVNDFQKGDIAEGYSVSREKKESFPLTVTSAQKNPTAFYLCASRTPDLAGELFFGEGSRLTVL.